The clone carrying this TCR beta chain was counted many times. Its antigen remains unknown. The record originates from a study of T cell repertoires in cytomegalovirus infection. Whole-study context: It can be stated that public TCR beta signatures indicated CMV infection as well as a matching HLA type. Study-level points and caveats: The cumulative frequency of public TCR beta families distinguished individuals who carried CMV together with the relevant HLA. CMV-specific TCR beta clonotypes restricted by HLA-C dominated the ex vivo response.

Each CDR3 protein gets one entry after TCRdb re-called the reads with MiXCR. The top ten hold 20% to 30% of the sample, which has approximately 500,000 distinct CDR3 sequences, approximately 16% seen once. The CDR3 covers 12 residues. The germline V and J ends were trimmed by 8 bases and 0 bases, with 7 bases remaining between them. The receptor was derived from a human donor in good health (CMV status not recorded). Some clones in this sample may be carry-over from other donors' samples. The genes are TRBV12-3 or TRBV12-4 and TRBJ1-1; TRBD1 might be the D (6 bases). Sequencing was done on a sample of CD8+ T cells from PBMCs. The CDR3 DNA reads TGTGCCAGCGGACAGCTGAACACTGAAGCTTTCTTT. This sequence encodes CASGQLNTEAFF.